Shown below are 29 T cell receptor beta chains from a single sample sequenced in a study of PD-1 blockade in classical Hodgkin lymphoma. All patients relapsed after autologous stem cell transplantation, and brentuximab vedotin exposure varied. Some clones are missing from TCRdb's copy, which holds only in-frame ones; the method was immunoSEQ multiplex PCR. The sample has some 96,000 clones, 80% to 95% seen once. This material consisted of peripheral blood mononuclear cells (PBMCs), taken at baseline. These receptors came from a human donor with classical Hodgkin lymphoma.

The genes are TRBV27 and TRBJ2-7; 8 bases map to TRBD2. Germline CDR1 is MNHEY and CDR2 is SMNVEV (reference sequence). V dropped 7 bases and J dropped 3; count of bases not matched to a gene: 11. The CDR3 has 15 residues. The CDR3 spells CASTRGGWGYYEQYF. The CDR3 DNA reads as TGTGCCAGCACCCGGGGGGGTTGGGGTTACTACGAGCAGTACTTC.

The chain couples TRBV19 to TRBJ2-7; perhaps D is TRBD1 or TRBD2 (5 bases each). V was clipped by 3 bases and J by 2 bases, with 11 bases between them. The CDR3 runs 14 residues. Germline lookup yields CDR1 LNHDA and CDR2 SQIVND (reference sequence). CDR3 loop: CASSISRGPYEQYF. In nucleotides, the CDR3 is TGTGCCAGTAGTATCTCGAGGGGACCCTACGAGCAGTACTTC.

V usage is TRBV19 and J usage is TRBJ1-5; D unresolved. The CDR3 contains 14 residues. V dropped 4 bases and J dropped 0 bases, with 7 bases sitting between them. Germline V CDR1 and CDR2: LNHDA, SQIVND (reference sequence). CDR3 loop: CASSSSTSNQPQHF. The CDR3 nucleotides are TGTGCCAGTAGTAGCTCAACTAGCAATCAGCCCCAGCATTTT.

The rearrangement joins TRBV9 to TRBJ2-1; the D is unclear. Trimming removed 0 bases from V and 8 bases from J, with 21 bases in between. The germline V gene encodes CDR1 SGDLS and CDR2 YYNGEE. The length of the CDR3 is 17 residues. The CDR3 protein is CASSVVSATRPLDEQFF. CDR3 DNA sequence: TGTGCCAGCAGCGTAGTCAGTGCGACTCGACCTCTCGATGAGCAGTTCTTC.

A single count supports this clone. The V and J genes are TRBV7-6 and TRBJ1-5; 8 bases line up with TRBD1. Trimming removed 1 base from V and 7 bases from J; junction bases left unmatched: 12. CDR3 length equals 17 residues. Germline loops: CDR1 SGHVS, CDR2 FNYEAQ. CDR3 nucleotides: TGTGCCAGCAGCTTAGGTCCGGACAGGGTACGGTGGCAGCCCCAGCATTTT. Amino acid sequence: CASSLGPDRVRWQPQHF.

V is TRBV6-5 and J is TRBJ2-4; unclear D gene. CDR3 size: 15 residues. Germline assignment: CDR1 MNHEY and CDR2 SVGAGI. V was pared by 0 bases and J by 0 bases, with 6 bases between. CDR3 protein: CASSYSELAKNIQYF. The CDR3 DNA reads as TGTGCCAGCAGTTACTCGGAGCTAGCCAAAAACATTCAGTACTTC.

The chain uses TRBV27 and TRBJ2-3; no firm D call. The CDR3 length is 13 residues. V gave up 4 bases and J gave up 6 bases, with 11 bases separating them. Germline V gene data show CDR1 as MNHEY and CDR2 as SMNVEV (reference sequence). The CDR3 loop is CASSSKRMDTQYF. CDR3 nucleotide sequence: TGTGCCAGCAGTTCTAAGAGGATGGATACGCAGTATTTT.

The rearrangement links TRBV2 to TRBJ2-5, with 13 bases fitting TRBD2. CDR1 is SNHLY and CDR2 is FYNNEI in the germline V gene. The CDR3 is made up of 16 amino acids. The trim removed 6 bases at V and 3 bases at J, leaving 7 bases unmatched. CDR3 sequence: CASSQNGLAGEETQYF. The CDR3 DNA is TGTGCCAGCAGCCAAAACGGACTAGCGGGAGAAGAGACCCAGTACTTC. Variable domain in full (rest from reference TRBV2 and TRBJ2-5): EPEVTQTPSHQVTQMGQEVILRCVPISNHLYFYWYRQILGQKVEFLVSFYNNEISEKSEIFDDQFSVERPDGSNFTLKIRSTKLEDSAMYFCASSQNGLAGEETQYFGPGTRLLVL.

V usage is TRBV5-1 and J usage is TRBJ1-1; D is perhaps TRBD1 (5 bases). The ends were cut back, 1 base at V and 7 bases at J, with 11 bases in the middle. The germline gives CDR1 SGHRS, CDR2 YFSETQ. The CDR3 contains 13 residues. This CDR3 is CASSLPGTNEAFF. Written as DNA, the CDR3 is TGCGCCAGCAGCTTGCCAGGGACTAATGAAGCTTTCTTT.

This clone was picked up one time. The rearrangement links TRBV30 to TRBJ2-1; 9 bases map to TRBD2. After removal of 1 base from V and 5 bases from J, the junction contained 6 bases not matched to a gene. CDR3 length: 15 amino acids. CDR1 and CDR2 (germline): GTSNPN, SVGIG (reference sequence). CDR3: CAWSALAGGNNEQFF. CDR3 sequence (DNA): TGTGCCTGGAGTGCGTTGGCGGGAGGGAACAATGAGCAGTTCTTC.

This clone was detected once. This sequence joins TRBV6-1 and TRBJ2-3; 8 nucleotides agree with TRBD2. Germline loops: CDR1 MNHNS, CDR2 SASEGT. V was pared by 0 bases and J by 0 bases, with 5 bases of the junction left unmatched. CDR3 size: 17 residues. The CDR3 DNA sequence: TGTGCCAGCAGTGAAGCGCCACTAGCGGCGAGCACAGATACGCAGTATTTT. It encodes CASSEAPLAASTDTQYF.

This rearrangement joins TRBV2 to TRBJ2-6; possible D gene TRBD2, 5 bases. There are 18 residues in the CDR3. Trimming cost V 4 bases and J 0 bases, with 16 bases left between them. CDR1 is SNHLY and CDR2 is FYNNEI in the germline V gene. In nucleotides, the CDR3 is TGTGCCAGCAGTGCTAATACGGGATTGGGCTCTGGGGCCAACGTCCTGACTTTC. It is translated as CASSANTGLGSGANVLTF.

CDR3 DNA sequence: TGTGCCAGCAGCCCTAGCGGGAGCTCCTACAATGAGCAGTTCTTC. It yields the protein CASSPSGSSYNEQFF. The rearrangement links TRBV5-4 to TRBJ2-1; 10 nucleotides agree with TRBD2. The germline gives CDR1 SGHNT, CDR2 YYREEE (reference sequence). There are 15 residues in the CDR3. V trimming: 4 bases; J trimming: 0 bases; junction bases outside the gene matches: 1.

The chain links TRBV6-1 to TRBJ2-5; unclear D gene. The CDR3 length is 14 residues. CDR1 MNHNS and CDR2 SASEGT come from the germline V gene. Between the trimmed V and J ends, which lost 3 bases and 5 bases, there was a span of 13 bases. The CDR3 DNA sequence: TGTGCCAGCAGTGACAATTTTGGGTTGGAGACCCAGTACTTC. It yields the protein CASSDNFGLETQYF.

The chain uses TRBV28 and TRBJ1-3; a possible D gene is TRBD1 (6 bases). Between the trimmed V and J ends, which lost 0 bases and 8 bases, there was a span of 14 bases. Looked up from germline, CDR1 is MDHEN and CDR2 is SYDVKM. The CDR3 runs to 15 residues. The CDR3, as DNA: TGTGCCAGCAGTTTATGGACAGGATACGGAGACACCATATATTTT. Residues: CASSLWTGYGDTIYF.

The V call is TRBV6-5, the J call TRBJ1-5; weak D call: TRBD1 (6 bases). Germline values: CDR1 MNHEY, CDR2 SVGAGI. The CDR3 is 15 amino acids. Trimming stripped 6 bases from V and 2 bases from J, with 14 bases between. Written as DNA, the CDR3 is TGTGCCAGCAGGAACACCAGGGGAGGCAATCAGCCCCAGCATTTT. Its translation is CASRNTRGGNQPQHF.

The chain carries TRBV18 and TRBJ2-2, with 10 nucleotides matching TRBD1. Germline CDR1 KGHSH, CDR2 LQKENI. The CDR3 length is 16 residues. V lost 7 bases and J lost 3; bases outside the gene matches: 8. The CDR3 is CASFGTGERDTGELFF. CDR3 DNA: TGTGCCAGCTTCGGGACAGGGGAACGAGACACCGGGGAGCTGTTTTTT.

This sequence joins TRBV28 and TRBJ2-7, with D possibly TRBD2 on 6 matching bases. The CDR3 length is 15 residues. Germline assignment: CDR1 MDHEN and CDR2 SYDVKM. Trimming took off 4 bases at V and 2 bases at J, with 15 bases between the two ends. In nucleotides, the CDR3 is TGTGCCAGCAGTTCACCGGGGACTGCCACCTACGAGCAGTACTTC. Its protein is CASSSPGTATYEQYF.

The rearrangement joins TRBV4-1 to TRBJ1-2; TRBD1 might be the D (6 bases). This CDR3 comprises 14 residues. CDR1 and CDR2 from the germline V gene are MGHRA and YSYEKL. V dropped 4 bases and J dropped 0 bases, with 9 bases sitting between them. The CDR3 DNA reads TGCGCCAGCAGCCGACAGGCCTCTAACTATGGCTACACCTTC. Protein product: CASSRQASNYGYTF.

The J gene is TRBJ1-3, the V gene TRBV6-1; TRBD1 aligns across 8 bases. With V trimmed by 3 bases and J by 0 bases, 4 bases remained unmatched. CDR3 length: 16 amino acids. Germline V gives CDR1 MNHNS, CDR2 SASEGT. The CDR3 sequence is CASSDDRGFSGNTIYF. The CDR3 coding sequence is TGTGCCAGCAGTGATGACAGGGGCTTCTCTGGAAACACCATATATTTT.

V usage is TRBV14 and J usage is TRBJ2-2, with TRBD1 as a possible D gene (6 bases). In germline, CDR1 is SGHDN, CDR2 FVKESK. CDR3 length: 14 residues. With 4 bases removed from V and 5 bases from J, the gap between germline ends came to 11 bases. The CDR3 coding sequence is TGTGCCAGCAGCCGAGACAGGCAAACCGGGGAGCTGTTTTTT. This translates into CASSRDRQTGELFF.

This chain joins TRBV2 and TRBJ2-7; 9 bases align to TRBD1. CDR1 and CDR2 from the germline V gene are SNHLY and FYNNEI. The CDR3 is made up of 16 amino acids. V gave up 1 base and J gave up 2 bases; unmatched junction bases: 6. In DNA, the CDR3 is TGTGCCAGCAGTGAAGAGCTGAACAGGGGGCCCTACGAGCAGTACTTC. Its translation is CASSEELNRGPYEQYF.

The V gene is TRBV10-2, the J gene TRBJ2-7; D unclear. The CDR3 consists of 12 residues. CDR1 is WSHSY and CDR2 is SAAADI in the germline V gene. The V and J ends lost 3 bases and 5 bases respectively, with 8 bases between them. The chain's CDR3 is CASSDTWDEQYF. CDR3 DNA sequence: TGCGCCAGCAGTGACACCTGGGACGAGCAGTACTTC.

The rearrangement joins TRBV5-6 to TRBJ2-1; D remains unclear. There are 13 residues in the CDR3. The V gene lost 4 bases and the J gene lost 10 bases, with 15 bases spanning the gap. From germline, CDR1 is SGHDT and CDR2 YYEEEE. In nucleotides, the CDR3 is TGTGCCAGCAGCCTCAAGGACGGCAGCGAGCAGTTCTTC. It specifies CASSLKDGSEQFF.

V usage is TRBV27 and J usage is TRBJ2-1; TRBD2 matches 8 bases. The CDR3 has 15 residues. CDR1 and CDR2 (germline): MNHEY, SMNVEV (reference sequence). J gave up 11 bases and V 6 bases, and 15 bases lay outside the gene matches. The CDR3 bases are TGTGCCAGCAGGAATAGCGGGACCCTTACAAGAAAGCAGTTCTTC. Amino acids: CASRNSGTLTRKQFF.

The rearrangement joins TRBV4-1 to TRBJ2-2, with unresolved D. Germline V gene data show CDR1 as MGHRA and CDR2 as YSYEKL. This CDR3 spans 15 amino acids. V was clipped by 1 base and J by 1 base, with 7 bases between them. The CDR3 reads CASSQAAQNTGELFF. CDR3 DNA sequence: TGCGCCAGCAGCCAAGCGGCACAGAACACCGGGGAGCTGTTTTTT.

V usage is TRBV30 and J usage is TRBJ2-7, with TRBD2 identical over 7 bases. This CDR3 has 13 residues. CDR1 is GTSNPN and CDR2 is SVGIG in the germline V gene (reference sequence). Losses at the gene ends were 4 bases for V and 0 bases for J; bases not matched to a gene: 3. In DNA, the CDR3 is TGTGCCTGGACTAGCGGTAGCTCCTACGAGCAGTACTTC. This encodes CAWTSGSSYEQYF.

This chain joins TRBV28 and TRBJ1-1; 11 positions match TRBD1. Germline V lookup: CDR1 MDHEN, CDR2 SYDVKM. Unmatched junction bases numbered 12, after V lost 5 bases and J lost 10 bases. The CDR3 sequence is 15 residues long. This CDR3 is CASSPPPGTGGRAFF. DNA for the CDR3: TGTGCCAGCAGTCCCCCGCCCGGGACAGGGGGGAGAGCTTTCTTT.

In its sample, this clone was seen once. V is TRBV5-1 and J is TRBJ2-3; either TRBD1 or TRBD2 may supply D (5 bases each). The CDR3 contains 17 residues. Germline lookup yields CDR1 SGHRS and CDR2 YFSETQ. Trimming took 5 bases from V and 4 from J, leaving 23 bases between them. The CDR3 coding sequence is TGCGCCAGCAGATTCTTAGACAGTGGGGGTGTAGCAGATACGCAGTATTTT. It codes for CASRFLDSGGVADTQYF.